These 3 T cell receptor beta chains came from one sample sequenced in a study of response to subunit inactivated influenza vaccine. Via MiXCR, TCRdb re-called the RT-PCR reads, giving one row per CDR3 protein. This sample has around 650,000 distinct CDR3 sequences, with around a sixth found just once. The sample was PBMCs from blood, taken less than 13 days after vaccination. All receptors derive from a man aged 50 to 59 who received an inactivated influenza vaccine.

The chain carries TRBV5-1 and TRBJ2-5; the D is unclear. The germline gives CDR1 SGHRS, CDR2 YFSETQ. V was cut by 4 bases and J by 5 bases, with 12 bases left in between. The CDR3 consists of 13 residues. DNA of the CDR3: TGCGCCAGCAGCCTAACACTTCGGGAGACCCAGTACTTC. Its protein product is CASSLTLRETQYF.

This clonotype was recorded a few times. The rearrangement uses TRBV28 and TRBJ1-5; 7 nucleotides align to TRBD1. V shed 7 bases, J shed 11 bases, and the junction held 23 bases outside the gene matches. The length of the CDR3 is 17 residues. Germline CDR1 reads MDHEN; CDR2 reads SYDVKM. As DNA, the CDR3 is TGTGCCAGCAACCAGTACAGGGGACCTTCATCAATCAAGTCCCAGCATTTT. Its protein product is CASNQYRGPSSIKSQHF.

This clonotype was counted a few times. J is TRBJ2-5 and V is TRBV12-3 or TRBV12-4; 9 positions match TRBD2. V lost 5 bases, J lost 7 bases, and 11 bases stayed unmatched. This CDR3 is built from 15 residues. The DNA for the CDR3 is TGTGCCAGCAGTCGAGAGCGGGGGGCTGCGACGACCCAGTACTTC. It encodes CASSRERGAATTQYF.